Shown below are 20 T cell receptor beta chains from a single sample sequenced in a study of blood T cell repertoires in COVID-19. Here immunoSEQ multiplex PCR was the method, and the copy in TCRdb shows in-frame clones only, minus some. The sample lists under 70,000 clones, approximately 80% seen once, with around a sixth in the top ten. The sequenced sample was peripheral blood. The source is a man between 60 and 70 years old with acute or convalescent COVID-19.

V gene TRBV24-1 combines with J gene TRBJ2-5; 9 bases line up with TRBD2. The CDR3 runs 16 residues. The V segment lost 4 bases and the J segment 4 bases; nucleotides outside the gene matches: 9. CDR1 is KGHDR, CDR2 SFDVKD, per germline. The CDR3 is CATSDWGSGRAETQYF. The CDR3 region has the DNA TGTGCCACCAGTGACTGGGGTAGCGGGAGAGCAGAGACCCAGTACTTC.

The chain uses TRBV28 and TRBJ2-3, with 8 bases fitting TRBD1. Germline loops: CDR1 MDHEN, CDR2 SYDVKM. J was trimmed by 9 bases and V by 2 bases; bases with no gene match: 4. The CDR3 is 13 amino acids. The CDR3, as DNA: TGTGCCAGCAGTTTAAGGACAGGGAAAACGCAGTATTTT. Its protein product is CASSLRTGKTQYF.

V usage is TRBV6-2 or TRBV6-3 and J usage is TRBJ1-2, with D unresolved. Trimming stripped 0 bases from V and 8 bases from J, with 7 bases between. The CDR3 totals 12 residues. CDR1 MNHEY and CDR2 SVGEGT come from the germline V gene. DNA of the CDR3: TGTGCCAGCAGTTACTCCCGTCTGGGCTACACCTTC. It encodes CASSYSRLGYTF.

This chain connects TRBV2 to TRBJ2-3; 11 bases are a match to TRBD1. CDR1 SNHLY and CDR2 FYNNEI come from the germline V gene. The CDR3 is made up of 17 amino acids. Germline trimming cut 4 bases from V and 6 bases from J; bases unmatched to any gene: 12. The chain's CDR3 is CASSAGGRGQGVDTQYF. In nucleotides, the CDR3 is TGTGCCAGCAGTGCCGGTGGGCGGGGACAGGGGGTGGATACGCAGTATTTT.

V is TRBV7-9 and J is TRBJ1-2; a possible D gene is TRBD1 (5 bases). The germline V gene encodes CDR1 SEHNR and CDR2 FQNEAQ (reference sequence). Deletions cut 5 bases from V and 3 bases from J, with 13 bases between. This CDR3 is 14 amino acids long. Here the CDR3 DNA reads TGTGCCAGCAGCGTAGGCAAAGGGGACTATGGCTACACCTTC. It encodes CASSVGKGDYGYTF.

This rearrangement joins TRBV19 to TRBJ1-5; D is unresolved. Trimming removed 5 bases from V and 6 bases from J, with 17 bases in between. Germline V gives CDR1 LNHDA, CDR2 SQIVND (reference sequence). The CDR3 length is 15 residues. In DNA form, the CDR3 reads TGTGCCAGTAGTTATGCGGGGAGGATGGGTCAGCCCCAGCATTTT. This encodes CASSYAGRMGQPQHF.

V is TRBV24-1 and J is TRBJ2-1; TRBD1 is a possible D gene (6 bases). The CDR3 runs 17 residues. CDR1 and CDR2 from the germline V gene are KGHDR and SFDVKD. Trimming cost V 2 bases and J 1 base, with 14 bases left between them. The CDR3 reads CATSDSSTGLSYNEQFF. DNA for the CDR3: TGTGCCACCAGTGATTCATCGACAGGCTTATCCTACAATGAGCAGTTCTTC.

This CDR3 reads CASSIVSGRYNEQFF. The CDR3 nucleotides read TGTGCCAGTAGTATCGTTAGCGGGAGATACAATGAGCAGTTCTTC. The chain combines TRBV19 with TRBJ2-1, with 9 positions matching TRBD2. In germline, CDR1 is LNHDA, CDR2 SQIVND (reference sequence). J was trimmed by 4 bases and V by 3 bases; bases with no gene match: 4. CDR3 length: 15 amino acids.

This chain connects TRBV9 to TRBJ2-7; no definite D call. The CDR3 consists of 14 residues. V lost 3 bases, J lost 0 bases, and 10 bases lay in between. Germline CDR1 and CDR2: SGDLS and YYNGEE. The CDR3 region has the DNA TGTGCCAGCAGCGGTGGCTTAACCTCCTACGAGCAGTACTTC. Translated: CASSGGLTSYEQYF.

The genes are TRBV7-9 and TRBJ1-3, with no clear D. The CDR3 totals 13 residues. Trimming left V 5 bases short and J 4 bases short, with 9 bases between. Per the germline V gene, CDR1 is SEHNR and CDR2 is FQNEAQ (reference sequence). The DNA for the CDR3 is TGTGCCAGCAGCCCCTTCCAGGGAAACACCATATATTTT. Protein sequence: CASSPFQGNTIYF.

This clone occurred once. The CDR3 spells CASSLRGSGRSNEQFF. CDR3 nucleotide sequence: TGCGCCAGCAGCCTTCGGGGTAGCGGGAGGTCAAATGAGCAGTTCTTC. The chain links TRBV5-1 to TRBJ2-1; 10 bases map to TRBD2. The length of the CDR3 is 16 residues. V lost 4 bases, J lost 7 bases, and 11 bases stayed unmatched. Looked up from germline, CDR1 is SGHRS and CDR2 is YFSETQ.

The chain is built from TRBV12-2 and TRBJ2-7; the DNA was not used to check the table's D call, TRBD2. TRBV12-2 is recorded as a pseudogene. The CDR3 has 20 amino acids. The CDR3, as DNA: TGTGCAAGTCGCTTAGTATCGACCAGCGGGAACCCTTTAGGCTCCTACGAGCAGTACTTC. This gives the protein CASRLVSTSGNPLGSYEQYF.

The rearrangement uses TRBV20-1 and TRBJ2-1; D perhaps matches TRBD2 (5 bases). This CDR3 is 11 amino acids long. The V gene's germline CDR1 is DFQATT and CDR2 SNEGSKA (reference sequence). The V and J ends lost 6 bases and 5 bases respectively, with 8 bases between them. In DNA form, the CDR3 reads TGCAGTGCACTAGGTAACAATGAGCAGTTCTTC. The encoded protein is CSALGNNEQFF.

This clone occurred a few times. This chain links TRBV4-3 with TRBJ2-2, with D tentatively TRBD2 (5 bases). Germline V gene data show CDR1 as LGHNA and CDR2 as YSLEER. With 4 bases removed from V and 5 bases from J, the gap between germline ends came to 11 bases. This CDR3 is 14 amino acids long. CDR3 sequence reads: CASSPEVGTGELFF. The CDR3 region has the DNA TGCGCCAGCAGCCCGGAGGTGGGGACCGGGGAGCTGTTTTTT.

This clone was observed a handful of times. The chain recombines TRBV28 with TRBJ1-4, with D possibly matching TRBD1 (5 bases). Germline V gene data show CDR1 as MDHEN and CDR2 as SYDVKM. This CDR3 has 14 residues. The V and J ends lost 6 bases and 5 bases respectively, with 13 bases between them. DNA for the CDR3: TGTGCCAGCAGATCCACAGGAGAGAATGAAAAACTGTTTTTT. Translated: CASRSTGENEKLFF.

This clone has just a few counts. The chain recombines TRBV30 with TRBJ1-2, with 8 bases fitting TRBD1. Unmatched junction bases numbered 8, after V lost 3 bases and J lost 14 bases. The CDR3 extends over 11 amino acids. CDR1 and CDR2 (germline): GTSNPN, SVGIG (reference sequence). CDR3 amino acids: CAWSRDRYQTF. CDR3 nucleotides: TGTGCCTGGAGCCGGGACAGGTACCAAACCTTC.

There are a few counts of this clone. The chain employs TRBV24-1 and TRBJ2-1, with TRBD2 matching 7 bases. Trimming cost V 9 bases and J 7 bases; bases outside gene matches: 17. CDR3 length: 16 amino acids. Germline CDR1 is KGHDR and CDR2 is SFDVKD. The CDR3 is CATHAGGSGKSNEQFF. In nucleotides, the CDR3 is TGTGCCACCCATGCGGGCGGGAGTGGTAAATCGAATGAGCAGTTCTTC.

This rearrangement joins TRBV10-2 to TRBJ1-5, with TRBD1 matching over 8 bases. Germline V gives CDR1 WSHSY, CDR2 SAAADI. This CDR3 comprises 15 residues. J gave up 4 bases and V 4 bases, and 6 bases lay outside the gene matches. The CDR3 sequence: CASSGAGGENQPQHF. The CDR3 DNA follows: TGCGCCAGCAGTGGGGCAGGGGGCGAGAATCAGCCCCAGCATTTT.

The chain uses TRBV19 and TRBJ2-1, with D possibly TRBD1 on 5 matching bases. CDR1 LNHDA and CDR2 SQIVND come from the germline V gene (reference sequence). V dropped 3 bases and J dropped 3 bases, with 12 bases sitting between them. The CDR3 covers 15 residues. CDR3 bases: TGTGCCAGTAGTATCGATGGGGCAGGCTACAATGAGCAGTTCTTC. Its translation: CASSIDGAGYNEQFF.

Comment on this clone: Compared with germline, one end of the junction differs, possibly owing to a read error. The rearrangement uses TRBV9 and TRBJ2-7; D perhaps matches TRBD2 (6 bases). Germline V lookup: CDR1 SGDLS, CDR2 YYNGEE. This CDR3 spans 13 amino acids. The CDR3 reads CTSSVGGGSEQYF. The CDR3 DNA sequence: TGTACCAGCAGCGTAGGTGGAGGGTCCGAGCAGTACTTC.